Listed below are T cell receptor beta chains from one sample, sequenced in a study of blood T cell repertoires in COVID-19. Repertoires were generated with immunoSEQ multiplex PCR, while TCRdb's copy carries only in-frame clones and drops some. The repertoire holds roughly 280,000 clones, with 75% to 90% as singletons. Material for sequencing was peripheral blood. The receptors originated from a woman aged 50 to 65 who had recovered from COVID-19. Each CDR3 is given with its conserved first and last residue. Each record gives: CDR3 DNA, CDR3 protein, D gene, clone size, V gene, J gene. The D gene is left open where the match is weak. Only part of the rows carry a size: once, few, many, or a class if the clone is expanded.

DNA: TGTGCCAGCAGCAAAGAGGACAGGGATCAGCCCCAGCATTTT
CDR3: CASSKEDRDQPQHF
D: -
size: -
V: TRBV21-1
J: TRBJ1-5

DNA: TGTGCCATCAGTGAGTCCGGACAGGGAGTAGCTTTCTTT
CDR3: CAISESGQGVAFF
D: TRBD1
size: few
V: TRBV10-3
J: TRBJ1-1

DNA: TGTGCCTGGAGTGTCCAGGGGTACACTGAAGCTTTCTTT
CDR3: CAWSVQGYTEAFF
D: -
size: -
V: TRBV30
J: TRBJ1-1

DNA: TGCGCCAGCAGCTTGGCTATGGGGCTAGACTACGAGCAGTACTTC
CDR3: CASSLAMGLDYEQYF
D: -
size: -
V: TRBV5-1
J: TRBJ2-7

DNA: TGTGCCTGGAGTGTAGGGGGGGCGGGTCAGCCCCAGCATTTT
CDR3: CAWSVGGAGQPQHF
D: -
size: -
V: TRBV30
J: TRBJ1-5

DNA: TGTGCCAGCAGCTGGAATCCGGGACAGGGAGGCACTGAAGCTTTCTTT
CDR3: CASSWNPGQGGTEAFF
D: TRBD1
size: -
V: TRBV7-8
J: TRBJ1-1

DNA: TGTGCCAGCAGTTTAGGGACTAGTTACGAGCAGTACTTC
CDR3: CASSLGTSYEQYF
D: TRBD2
size: -
V: TRBV27
J: TRBJ2-7

DNA: TGTGCCAGTACCATAGGTAAGGGGTGGGGCATGAACACTGAAGCTTTCTTT
CDR3: CASTIGKGWGMNTEAFF
D: -
size: -
V: TRBV19
J: TRBJ1-1

DNA: TGCGCAGAGCGGCAGAACACCGGGGAGCTGTTTTTT
CDR3: CAERQNTGELFF
D: -
size: -
V: TRBV5-1
J: TRBJ2-2

DNA: TGTGCCAGCAGTCTAGTAACTGGGACTGAAGCTTTCTTT
CDR3: CASSLVTGTEAFF
D: -
size: once
V: TRBV28
J: TRBJ1-1

DNA: TGTGCCAGCAGCTTAGAGGCGGGAATTGAAGCTTTCTTT
CDR3: CASSLEAGIEAFF
D: -
size: -
V: TRBV7-2
J: TRBJ1-1

DNA: TGTGCCAGCAGTAGGGACAGCTACAGTGAGCAGTTCTTC
CDR3: CASSRDSYSEQFF
D: TRBD1
size: -
V: TRBV7-2
J: TRBJ2-1

DNA: TGTGCCAGCATGCTGACAGGGCCCTACGAGCAGTACTTC
CDR3: CASMLTGPYEQYF
D: TRBD1
size: -
V: TRBV28
J: TRBJ2-7

DNA: TGCGCCAGCAGCTGGACAGAGTCTAGGCACGAGCAGTACTTC
CDR3: CASSWTESRHEQYF
D: -
size: -
V: TRBV5-1
J: TRBJ2-7

DNA: TGTGCCAGCAGCTTCGGGACTAGCGGGAGACGACAGGGGTTAGGCAAGTTCTTC
CDR3: CASSFGTSGRRQGLGKFF
D: TRBD2
size: once
V: TRBV7-2
J: TRBJ2-1

DNA: TGCGCCAGCAGTATGACAGGGGGCGATCAGCCCCAGCATTTT
CDR3: CASSMTGGDQPQHF
D: TRBD1
size: -
V: TRBV10-2
J: TRBJ1-5

DNA: TGTGCCAGCCGGGACAGTTTGAACACTGAAGCTTTCTTT
CDR3: CASRDSLNTEAFF
D: TRBD1
size: -
V: TRBV19
J: TRBJ1-1

DNA: TGTGCCACGGGGTTGGAGGGGTGGTATGGCTACACCTTC
CDR3: CATGLEGWYGYTF
D: -
size: -
V: TRBV14
J: TRBJ1-2

DNA: TGTGCCTGGAGGCGGGGAGGGAGTTCTAGCACAGATACGCAGTATTTT
CDR3: CAWRRGGSSSTDTQYF
D: TRBD2
size: once
V: TRBV30
J: TRBJ2-3

DNA: TGTGCCAGCAGCCAGGACTGGAGCTCCTACAATGAGCAGTTCTTC
CDR3: CASSQDWSSYNEQFF
D: -
size: once
V: TRBV3-1/TRBV3-2
J: TRBJ2-1

DNA: TGTGCCTGGAGTAGGGGGCTAGCTCCCTCTGGCTACACCTTC
CDR3: CAWSRGLAPSGYTF
D: TRBD1
size: -
V: TRBV30
J: TRBJ1-2

DNA: TGTGCCAGCAGCTTTTCATCTGGGCCCCAGGGTCACTTC
CDR3: CASSFSSGPQGHF
D: -
size: -
V: TRBV7-9
J: TRBJ2-7

DNA: TGTGCCACCAGTGATTCCCATCCGGGACAGGGGGCAAGCGGGGAGCTGTTTTTT
CDR3: CATSDSHPGQGASGELFF
D: TRBD1
size: -
V: TRBV24-1
J: TRBJ2-2

DNA: TGCGCCAGCAGCCTACTAGCGGGAGGTAGTGAGCAGTACTTC
CDR3: CASSLLAGGSEQYF
D: TRBD2
size: -
V: TRBV4-3
J: TRBJ2-7

DNA: TGCGCCAGCAGCAAACCTGAAACGGGTATCTACGAGCAGTACTTC
CDR3: CASSKPETGIYEQYF
D: -
size: -
V: TRBV5-1
J: TRBJ2-7

DNA: TGTGCCAGCAGGGGAGTAGCGGGCATCCAAGAGACCCAGTACTTC
CDR3: CASRGVAGIQETQYF
D: TRBD2
size: -
V: TRBV7-2
J: TRBJ2-5

DNA: TGTGCCAGTAGCCCACAGGGGCAAGTCAATCAGCCCCAGCATTTT
CDR3: CASSPQGQVNQPQHF
D: TRBD1
size: -
V: TRBV19
J: TRBJ1-5

DNA: TGTGCCATCGGGAGCCTGTTTTACGAGCAGTACTTC
CDR3: CAIGSLFYEQYF
D: -
size: few
V: TRBV10-3
J: TRBJ2-7

DNA: TGTGCCAGCAGTTTATTGTCGTCGAGCGCACGTCCCGGGACAGGGTCAGATACGCAGTATTTT
CDR3: CASSLLSSSARPGTGSDTQYF
D: TRBD1
size: -
V: TRBV27
J: TRBJ2-3

DNA: TGTGCCAGCAGCTTAGCAGGGCCTAATGGAAACACCATATATTTT
CDR3: CASSLAGPNGNTIYF
D: -
size: -
V: TRBV7-3
J: TRBJ1-3

DNA: TGTGCCAGCAGTCTACTTTGGAGGAACACTGAAGCTTTCTTT
CDR3: CASSLLWRNTEAFF
D: -
size: -
V: TRBV27
J: TRBJ1-1

DNA: TGTGCCACCAGCAGGGACAGGCTAGGGAGGGATACGCAGTATTTT
CDR3: CATSRDRLGRDTQYF
D: -
size: -
V: TRBV15
J: TRBJ2-3

DNA: TGTGCCAGCAGCTCACGACAACCTGGGGCCAACGTCCTGACTTTC
CDR3: CASSSRQPGANVLTF
D: -
size: -
V: TRBV7-3
J: TRBJ2-6

DNA: TGTGCCAGCAGCTTAAACCCACTAGCAGGGTTTGGGGAGACCCAGTACTTC
CDR3: CASSLNPLAGFGETQYF
D: -
size: -
V: TRBV7-3
J: TRBJ2-5

DNA: TGTGCCACCACAGGGGGCGCGTCTGGAAACACCATATATTTT
CDR3: CATTGGASGNTIYF
D: TRBD1
size: -
V: TRBV10-3
J: TRBJ1-3

DNA: TGTGCCAGCAGTTACACTCCGGGACAGGGAACAGATACGCAGTATTTT
CDR3: CASSYTPGQGTDTQYF
D: TRBD1
size: -
V: TRBV6-2/TRBV6-3
J: TRBJ2-3

DNA: TGTGCCAGCGAGATCACAGCGAACACCGGGGAGCTGTTTTTT
CDR3: CASEITANTGELFF
D: -
size: -
V: TRBV6-5
J: TRBJ2-2